This TCR beta chain was captured in a study of Ad26.COV2.S vaccination and SARS-CoV-2 variants. Produced via immunoSEQ multiplex PCR; TCRdb's table is partial and in-frame only. The sample records 300,000 to 400,000 clones, roughly 84% being singletons. This clone was detected only a few times. Indicated treatment: roughly 20 received Ad26.COV2.S at low or high dose, single or two shots; about five received placebo; per-sample allocation not given. Samples analyzed were those drawn on day 63 after the first vaccine or placebo injection. Germline V gene data show CDR1 as SEHNR and CDR2 as FQNEAQ (reference sequence). This CDR3 is built from 14 residues. V dropped 7 bases and J dropped 3 bases, with 12 bases sitting between them.

The chain couples TRBV7-9 to TRBJ2-2, with D possibly TRBD1 on 6 matching bases. This TCR was sampled from a person between 18 and 60 years old who received the Ad26.COV2.S COVID-19 vaccine or a placebo. The input for sequencing was peripheral blood, taken in a trial of Ad26.COV2.S vaccine versus placebo. The CDR3, as DNA: TGTGCCAGCATCCACCAGGGGTACACCGGGGAGCTGTTTTTT. As protein: CASIHQGYTGELFF.